Below, 24 T cell receptor beta chains from the same sample are listed, as sequenced in a study of T cells after yellow fever vaccination. TCRdb re-derived calls from the 5' RACE reads in MiXCR, one entry per CDR3 protein. The sample shows approximately 300,000 distinct CDR3 sequences, about 10% of them seen only once. Sequenced here: CD4+ T cells sorted from PBMCs, sampled 45 days after the yellow fever booster vaccination. The origin of the receptors is a man aged 18 to 29 who received the YFV17D yellow fever vaccine.

V and J are TRBV6-5 and TRBJ2-3; 13 bases line up with TRBD2. V trimming: 4 bases; J trimming: 5 bases; junction bases outside the gene matches: 9. The germline gives CDR1 MNHEY, CDR2 SVGAGI. CDR3 length equals 17 residues. The CDR3 nucleotides read TGTGCCAGCAGTTTAACACCGGGACTAGCGGGACTAGATACGCAGTATTTT. Translation: CASSLTPGLAGLDTQYF.

This clonotype was observed a handful of times. V and J are TRBV16 and TRBJ1-2; possibly TRBD1 for D (6 bases). The germline CDR1 and CDR2 sequences are KGHSY and FQNENV. CDR3 length: 12 amino acids. V lost 0 bases and J lost 9, with 8 bases in between. The CDR3 region has the DNA TGTGCCAGCAGCCAATCCAGGGGTCGCTACACCTTC. It yields the protein CASSQSRGRYTF.

The gene calls are TRBV28 and TRBJ2-7; maybe TRBD1 (8 bases). V shed 6 bases and J shed 2 bases, with 20 bases lying between them. The CDR3 has 16 residues. Germline CDR1 and CDR2: MDHEN and SYDVKM. The CDR3: CASSPGGGGAAYEQYV. In DNA, the CDR3 is TGTGCCAGCAGCCCAGGGGGCGGGGGTGCTGCCTACGAGCAGTACGTC.

This clonotype was counted a few times. The chain carries TRBV23-1 and TRBJ2-3, with a tentative D call TRBD2 (5 bases). TRBV23-1 qualifies as an ORF whose function is uncertain. The CDR3 contains 15 residues. Trimming removed 0 bases at V and 6 bases at J, with 13 bases between. The CDR3 DNA reads as TGCGCCAGCAGTCAATCGGTCGGGGTAGGGGATACGCAGTATTTT. This gives the protein CASSQSVGVGDTQYF.

In its sample, this clonotype was seen many times. The chain is built from TRBV5-1 and TRBJ2-2, with 8 positions matching TRBD1. The germline V gene encodes CDR1 SGHRS and CDR2 YFSETQ. This CDR3 comprises 15 residues. V shed 4 bases, J shed 2 bases, and the junction held 4 bases outside the gene matches. As DNA, the CDR3 is TGCGCCAGCAGCGTGGACAGGGCCAACACCGGGGAGCTGTTTTTT. Encoded protein: CASSVDRANTGELFF.

This chain uses TRBV11-1 with TRBJ2-7; the match to TRBD1 covers 8 bases. The V gene's germline CDR1 is SGHAT and CDR2 FQDESV (reference sequence). V shed 4 bases, J shed 2 bases, and the junction held 7 bases outside the gene matches. This CDR3 has 15 residues. CDR3 loop: CASSYADRGTYEQYV. The CDR3 DNA sequence: TGTGCCAGCAGCTACGCCGACAGGGGCACCTACGAGCAGTACGTC.

The sample holds many counts of this clonotype. This chain connects TRBV7-9 to TRBJ1-4, with 9 bases identical to TRBD1. The CDR3 is 14 amino acids. The V and J ends lost 5 bases and 8 bases, in that order; junction bases with no gene match: 6. Germline values: CDR1 SEHNR, CDR2 FQNEAQ (reference sequence). This CDR3 reads CASSPGQGGEKLFF. The CDR3 coding sequence is TGTGCCAGCAGCCCGGGACAGGGTGGCGAAAAACTGTTTTTT.

This clonotype appeared many times. The genes are TRBV24-1 and TRBJ1-1; D gene ambiguous. The CDR3 totals 13 residues. Germline CDR1 is KGHDR and CDR2 is SFDVKD. V shed 4 bases and J shed 1 base, with 6 bases lying between them. The CDR3 spells CATSEHRNTEAFF. In DNA, the CDR3 is TGTGCCACCAGTGAACACAGGAACACTGAAGCTTTCTTT.

The table lists this clonotype with a few counts. The CDR3 here is CASSYRTSDTQYF. The CDR3 DNA reads TGTGCCAGCAGCTACCGTACTAGCGATACGCAGTATTTT. The genes are TRBV11-2 and TRBJ2-3; tentatively, D is TRBD2 (6 bases). V lost 4 bases and J lost 6, with 11 bases in between. Germline loops: CDR1 SGHAT, CDR2 FQNNGV. The CDR3 is made up of 13 amino acids.

The CDR3 nucleotides are TGCGCCAGCAACCAGGGGCACAACACCGGGGAGCTGTTTTTT. Its translation: CASNQGHNTGELFF. This sequence joins TRBV5-1 and TRBJ2-2; possibly TRBD1 for D (6 bases). V was cut by 6 bases and J by 2 bases, with 11 bases left in between. This CDR3 is built from 14 residues. Germline loops: CDR1 SGHRS, CDR2 YFSETQ.

This clonotype was picked up a small number of times. CDR3 sequence (DNA): TGCAGTGCTACTGACACAGGGGGTCATGGCTACACCTTC. Protein: CSATDTGGHGYTF. The gene calls are TRBV20-1 and TRBJ1-2, with 8 positions matching TRBD1. Germline V lookup: CDR1 DFQATT, CDR2 SNEGSKA (reference sequence). The V segment lost 4 bases and the J segment 6 bases; nucleotides outside the gene matches: 7. The CDR3 totals 13 residues.

Only a few counts were recorded for this clonotype. The genes are TRBV3-1 and TRBJ1-5; D might be TRBD1 (6 bases). This CDR3 spans 15 amino acids. V dropped 1 base and J dropped 3 bases, with 10 bases sitting between them. CDR1 and CDR2 from the germline V gene are LGHDT and YNNKEL (reference sequence). CDR3 region: CASSQGTGHNQPQHF. As DNA, the CDR3 is TGTGCCAGCAGCCAAGGAACAGGGCACAATCAGCCCCAGCATTTT.

The CDR3 here is CATSRDQWRETQYF. The CDR3, as DNA: TGTGCCACCAGCAGAGATCAATGGCGAGAGACCCAGTACTTC. V usage is TRBV15 and J usage is TRBJ2-5; D uncertain. Looked up from germline, CDR1 is LNHNV and CDR2 is YYDKDF (reference sequence). This CDR3 has 14 residues. The germline V and J ends were trimmed by 0 bases and 4 bases, with 9 bases remaining between them.

This chain joins TRBV9 and TRBJ2-6; no definite D call. V was pared by 0 bases and J by 1 base, with 5 bases between. The CDR3 length is 15 residues. Germline V lookup: CDR1 SGDLS, CDR2 YYNGEE. CDR3 nucleotides: TGTGCCAGCAGCGTAGCTGCATCTGGGGCCAACGTCCTGACTTTC. As protein: CASSVAASGANVLTF.

The genes are TRBV12-3 or TRBV12-4 and TRBJ2-7, with D possibly TRBD2 on 7 matching bases. This CDR3 has 14 amino acids. V dropped 7 bases and J dropped 5 bases, with 18 bases sitting between them. DNA of the CDR3: TGTGCCAGCACTCTGGGGGCGGGGGCCAACGAGCAGTACTTC. Protein: CASTLGAGANEQYF.

Regarding this clonotype: One junction end does not reproduce the germline sequence, and a read error may be involved. The chain employs TRBV16 and TRBJ2-5, with 8 bases identical to TRBD1. Germline V lookup: CDR1 KGHSY, CDR2 FQNENV. CDR3 length equals 13 residues. The CDR3 here is CASSQSRDRRYFF. CDR3 nucleotide sequence: TGTGCCAGCAGCCAGAGCCGGGACAGGCGCTACTTCTTC.

This clonotype was seen ten or more times. The rearrangement links TRBV12-3 or TRBV12-4 to TRBJ2-2, with 8 bases that match TRBD1. J gave up 4 bases and V 7 bases, and 8 bases lay outside the gene matches. The CDR3 has 15 amino acids. CDR3 coding DNA: TGTGCCAGCACCCGGACAGGGACTCGCACCGGGGAGCTGTTTTTT. Encoded protein: CASTRTGTRTGELFF.

This clonotype was counted only a few times. The rearrangement links TRBV12-3 or TRBV12-4 to TRBJ2-7; the D gene is possibly TRBD2 (6 bases). This CDR3 region has 14 residues. Trimming removed 8 bases from V and 4 bases from J, with 18 bases in between. In DNA form, the CDR3 reads TGTGCCAGCGGACTCCGGGACTTCCATTACGAGCAGTACTTC. Translating gives CASGLRDFHYEQYF.

The chain recombines TRBV24-1 with TRBJ2-5; tentative D call: TRBD2 (6 bases). V lost 4 bases to trimming and J lost 4 bases, with 15 bases between them. The CDR3 has 15 residues. The germline CDR1 and CDR2 sequences are KGHDR and SFDVKD. CDR3 in DNA: TGTGCCACCAGTGACCACCGGGGGACCGGAGAGACCCAGTACTTC. Encoded protein: CATSDHRGTGETQYF.

The rearrangement uses TRBV6-2 or TRBV6-3 and TRBJ2-2; TRBD2 aligns across 8 bases. Germline assignment: CDR1 MNHEY and CDR2 SVGEGT. The CDR3 spans 17 residues. Unmatched junction bases numbered 12, after V lost 5 bases and J lost 4 bases. The DNA for the CDR3 is TGTGCCAGCAGTCCCAAACCGGGACTAGGGTCCACCGGGGAGCTGTTTTTT. The encoded protein is CASSPKPGLGSTGELFF.

This clonotype was found a few times. The chain joins TRBV6-2 or TRBV6-3 to TRBJ1-2; D may be TRBD1 (5 bases). This CDR3 region has 12 residues. Germline lookup yields CDR1 MNHEY and CDR2 SVGEGT. V was pared by 0 bases and J by 10 bases, with 9 bases between. The CDR3 loop is CASSYSIRDYTF. The CDR3 DNA sequence: TGTGCCAGCAGTTACTCGATCAGGGACTACACCTTC.

The chain has TRBV18 and TRBJ2-7; possibly TRBD2 for D (5 bases). Germline assignment: CDR1 KGHSH and CDR2 LQKENI. Trimming left V 2 bases short and J 3 bases short, with 14 bases between. The CDR3 is 15 amino acids. CDR3 amino acids: CASSPILGGFYEQYF. Here the CDR3 DNA reads TGTGCCAGCTCACCAATCCTCGGCGGGTTCTACGAGCAGTACTTC.

This clonotype has just a few counts. This CDR3 is CASSPSRNPQETQYF. The CDR3, as DNA: TGCGCCAGCAGCCCCTCCCGCAATCCCCAAGAGACCCAGTACTTC. V usage is TRBV5-1 and J usage is TRBJ2-5, with D hard to call. CDR3 length equals 15 residues. V was clipped by 4 bases and J by 1 base, with 14 bases between them. Germline V lookup: CDR1 SGHRS, CDR2 YFSETQ.

This clonotype has a handful of counts. The chain employs TRBV11-2 and TRBJ2-1; 8 nucleotides align to TRBD2. CDR3 size: 14 residues. Germline assignment: CDR1 SGHAT and CDR2 FQNNGV. With V trimmed by 4 bases and J by 6 bases, 5 bases remained unmatched. The CDR3 DNA is TGTGCCAGCAGCTCCTTACGGGGGGGCAATGAGCAGTTCTTC. This gives the protein CASSSLRGGNEQFF.